The 23 T cell receptor beta chains below all came from one sample that was sequenced in a study of blood T cells in healthy people across ages. Primed by a sample-barcoded 5' primer and a J-beta primer mix, a second PCR proceeded for roughly 6 to 12 cycles. Each CDR3 protein is one row after TCRdb ran MiXCR on the 5' RACE reads. The sample gives some 1,800,000 distinct CDR3 sequences, more than 35% of which show up once; about 23% is in the top ten. Sequenced sample: blood. These receptors were collected from a human donor in good health.

This clonotype was counted ten times or more. J is TRBJ1-1 and V is TRBV6-5; tentative D call: TRBD1 (5 bases). Trimming pared 6 bases from V and 1 base from J, leaving 12 bases between. Per the germline V gene, CDR1 is MNHEY and CDR2 is SVGAGI. CDR3 length: 14 amino acids. The CDR3 spells CASSPGGTNTEAFF. The CDR3, as DNA: TGTGCCAGCAGCCCGGGGGGAACGAACACTGAAGCTTTCTTT.

The chain combines TRBV10-2 with TRBJ2-1; 10 bases align to TRBD2. Looked up from germline, CDR1 is WSHSY and CDR2 is SAAADI. The CDR3 loop spans 15 amino acids. The trim removed 3 bases at V and 7 bases at J, leaving 6 bases unmatched. The CDR3 bases are TGCGCCAGCAGTGAAAGCGGGGGGGTCGGTAATGAGCAGTTCTTC. Translated, it gives CASSESGGVGNEQFF.

The J gene is TRBJ2-1, the V gene TRBV13; the D gene is possibly TRBD2 (7 bases). The CDR3 loop spans 15 amino acids. Germline loops: CDR1 PRHDT, CDR2 FYEKMQ (reference sequence). The V end lost 5 bases, the J end lost 8 bases, and 19 bases lay between the germline ends. The CDR3 loop is CASSQTGRAIYEQFF. The CDR3 bases are TGTGCCAGCAGCCAAACAGGGAGGGCCATCTATGAGCAGTTCTTC.

The gene calls are TRBV4-3 and TRBJ2-1; TRBD2 aligns across 9 bases. The V and J ends lost 0 bases and 4 bases, in that order; junction bases with no gene match: 10. Germline V gene sequence: CDR1 LGHNA, CDR2 YSLEER. The CDR3 sequence is 18 residues long. The CDR3 protein is CASSQDPKGAGGYNEQFF. The CDR3 DNA is TGCGCCAGCAGCCAAGATCCTAAGGGAGCGGGGGGTTACAATGAGCAGTTCTTC.

This rearrangement joins TRBV9 to TRBJ2-4; TRBD1 agrees at 8 bases. Germline trimming cut 2 bases from V and 13 bases from J; bases unmatched to any gene: 5. The CDR3 totals 12 residues. CDR1 and CDR2 (germline): SGDLS, YYNGEE. The CDR3 DNA reads as TGTGCCAGCAGCGTGGGACAGGAAGAGCAGTACTTC. Its translation: CASSVGQEEQYF.

In regard to this clonotype: Sequence at one end of the junction differs from germline and may be a read error. This sequence joins TRBV6-1 and TRBJ2-3, with D perhaps TRBD2 (5 bases). The CDR3 length is 15 residues. Germline CDR1 and CDR2: MNHNS and SASEGT. For the CDR3, the DNA is TGTACCAGCAGTGAAGGAGGTTACCGCACAGATACGCAGTATTTT. It specifies CTSSEGGYRTDTQYF.

There are a few counts of this clonotype. The V and J genes are TRBV12-3 or TRBV12-4 and TRBJ2-5; TRBD2 matches at 12 bases. The J call is in doubt because the DNA end fits TRBJ2-1 better. The CDR3 spans 15 residues. CDR3 in DNA: TGTGCCAGCAGTTGGACTAGCGGGGACCAAGAGACCCAGTTCTTC. The encoded protein is CASSWTSGDQETQFF.

This clonotype was counted between two and nine times. The rearrangement links TRBV15 to TRBJ1-1; the match to TRBD1 covers 8 bases. This CDR3 is 14 amino acids long. The V gene's germline CDR1 is LNHNV and CDR2 YYDKDF (reference sequence). After removal of 2 bases from V and 7 bases from J, the junction contained 6 bases not matched to a gene. Written as DNA, the CDR3 is TGTGCCACCAGCAGACCCAGGGGGCGGATTGAAGCTTTCTTT. It codes for CATSRPRGRIEAFF. Full variable domain (missing parts from reference TRBV15 and TRBJ1-1): DAMVIQNPRYQVTQFGKPVTLSCSQTLNHNVMYWYQQKSSQAPKLLFHYYDKDFNNEADTPDNFQSRRPNTSFCFLDIRSPGLGDTAMYLCATSRPRGRIEAFFGQGTRLTVV.

The chain recombines TRBV5-1 with TRBJ2-1; 7 nucleotides match TRBD2. CDR3 length: 14 residues. Germline CDR1 SGHRS, CDR2 YFSETQ. The V gene end was trimmed by 3 bases and the J gene end by 6 bases; junction bases not matched to a gene: 6. CDR3 sequence: CASSWAGGGNEQFF. In nucleotides, the CDR3 is TGCGCCAGCAGCTGGGCCGGCGGGGGCAATGAGCAGTTCTTC.

For the CDR3, the DNA is TGTGCCACCAGTGACCGCATCGGGGGCATTCAGTTCTTC. It translates to CATSDRIGGIQFF. The chain couples TRBV24-1 to TRBJ2-1; D assignment may be TRBD1 or TRBD2 (6 bases each). V was cut by 4 bases and J by 13 bases, with 16 bases left in between. Germline CDR1 KGHDR, CDR2 SFDVKD. The CDR3 is made up of 13 amino acids.

The chain links TRBV7-8 to TRBJ2-7, with D perhaps TRBD1 (5 bases). CDR3 length: 16 residues. V lost 1 base and J 5 bases, leaving 18 bases between the germline ends. Germline lookup yields CDR1 SGHVS and CDR2 FQNEAQ. The CDR3 is CASSLGRGAGYNEQYF. Here the CDR3 DNA reads TGTGCCAGCAGCTTAGGAAGGGGCGCAGGGTATAACGAGCAGTACTTC.

The chain combines TRBV12-3 or TRBV12-4 with TRBJ2-3; TRBD2 aligns across 7 bases. The trim removed 5 bases at V and 2 bases at J, leaving 7 bases unmatched. The CDR3 consists of 15 residues. The CDR3 coding sequence is TGTGCCAGCAGTAGGAGCGGGGTAACCACAGATACGCAGTATTTT. Translation: CASSRSGVTTDTQYF.

Worth noting for this clonotype: This may arise from a read error, as a much more abundant clone is one base away. V is TRBV12-3 or TRBV12-4 and J is TRBJ2-5, with 10 bases fitting TRBD1. Gene TRBJ2-7 matches the end of the DNA better, so the J call may be wrong. The CDR3 has 12 residues. The CDR3 loop reads CASTRDRGEQYF. The CDR3 DNA reads TGTGCCAGCACCCGGGACAGGGGCGAGCAGTACTTC.

A single count supports this clonotype. At one boundary the junction diverges from the germline segment, which might be a read error. This chain links TRBV7-3 with TRBJ2-1, with a tentative D call TRBD1 (5 bases). From germline, CDR1 is SGHTA and CDR2 FQGTGA. CDR3 size: 13 residues. The CDR3 DNA reads as TGTGCCAGCGGCTTAGTAGGTAGGGGTGAGCAGTTCTTC. This encodes CASGLVGRGEQFF. Looking up the rest from reference TRBV7-3 and TRBJ2-1 gives the full variable domain: GAGVSQTPSNKVTEKGKYVELRCDPISGHTALYWYRQSLGQGPEFLIYFQGTGAADDSGLPNDRFFAVRPEGSVSTLKIQRTERGDSAVYLCASGLVGRGEQFFGPGTRLTVL.

This clonotype was observed a few times. CDR3 nucleotide sequence: TGCAGTGCTAGTACAGGGGGGTCCTACGAGCAGTACTTC. This sequence encodes CSASTGGSYEQYF. The chain employs TRBV20-1 and TRBJ2-7; 8 bases map to TRBD1. Germline CDR1 reads DFQATT; CDR2 reads SNEGSKA (reference sequence). CDR3 length: 13 amino acids. V lost 3 bases, J lost 1 base, and 2 bases stayed unmatched.

Details on this clonotype: A read error may produce the germline difference seen at one junction end. The chain links TRBV9 to TRBJ1-1, with unresolved D. The CDR3 runs to 14 residues. Germline CDR1 SGDLS, CDR2 YYNGEE. The CDR3 spells CAGSVGVAHTEAFF. The DNA of the CDR3 is TGTGCCGGCAGCGTAGGTGTTGCCCACACTGAAGCTTTCTTT.

The table lists this clonotype with a few counts. This sequence joins TRBV7-8 and TRBJ2-1; TRBD1 agrees at 10 bases. This CDR3 contains 15 residues. Trimming cost V 5 bases and J 4 bases; bases outside gene matches: 5. In germline, CDR1 is SGHVS, CDR2 FQNEAQ. In DNA, the CDR3 is TGTGCCAGCAGCCAATGGACAGGGGGATACAATGAGCAGTTCTTC. It translates to CASSQWTGGYNEQFF.

This chain links TRBV29-1 with TRBJ2-3; 15 bases match TRBD2. CDR1 is SQVTM, CDR2 ANQGSEA, per germline. Trimming took 6 bases from V and 4 from J; bases not matched to a gene: 8. The CDR3 extends over 16 amino acids. The CDR3 protein is CSVLGTSGGLADTQYF. In nucleotides, the CDR3 is TGCAGCGTCCTAGGGACTAGCGGGGGGTTGGCAGATACGCAGTATTTT.

Details on this clonotype: The germline gene is not matched at one end of the junction; a read error may be the cause. The V gene is TRBV2, the J gene TRBJ1-4, with TRBD1 as a possible D gene (6 bases). Germline CDR1 is SNHLY and CDR2 is FYNNEI. There are 14 residues in the CDR3. The CDR3 spells CANHYSGGGEKRFF. CDR3 nucleotide sequence: TGTGCCAACCATTACTCCGGAGGGGGTGAAAAACGGTTTTTT.

Remarks on this clonotype: At one of its ends the junction is not consistent with the germline gene, which may arise from a read error. The V and J genes are TRBV29-1 and TRBJ2-5; TRBD2 matches at 10 bases. CDR3 size: 13 residues. Germline V gene data show CDR1 as SQVTM and CDR2 as ANQGSEA. The CDR3 spells CSVEGLADNEQYF. Here the CDR3 DNA reads TGCAGCGTAGAAGGACTAGCGGACAATGAGCAGTACTTC.

There are many counts of this clonotype. The rearrangement links TRBV29-1 to TRBJ2-7; D unclear. The germline gives CDR1 SQVTM, CDR2 ANQGSEA. Trimming took 5 bases from V and 2 from J, leaving 13 bases between them. There are 13 residues in the CDR3. The CDR3 is CSVYRADPYEQYF. The DNA of the CDR3 is TGCAGCGTTTATAGGGCAGACCCCTACGAGCAGTACTTC.

This chain joins TRBV29-1 and TRBJ1-6; D perhaps matches TRBD1 (6 bases). Germline CDR1 is SQVTM and CDR2 is ANQGSEA. The V end lost 7 bases, the J end lost 8 bases, and 15 bases lay between the germline ends. The CDR3 runs to 13 residues. The CDR3 protein is CSAGEGGDSPLHF. CDR3 in DNA: TGCAGCGCTGGCGAGGGGGGCGATTCACCCCTCCACTTT. Full variable domain (remainder filled in from reference TRBV29-1 and TRBJ1-6): SAVISQKPSRDICQRGTSLTIQCQVDSQVTMMFWYRQQPGQSLTLIATANQGSEATYESGFVIDKFPISRPNLTFSTLTVSNMSPEDSSIYLCSAGEGGDSPLHFGNGTRLTVT.

The chain couples TRBV20-1 to TRBJ2-1, with TRBD2 matching over 11 bases. The CDR3 is 14 residues long. Per the germline V gene, CDR1 is DFQATT and CDR2 is SNEGSKA (reference sequence). V shed 7 bases, J shed 4 bases, and the junction held 6 bases outside the gene matches. In DNA form, the CDR3 reads TGCAGTGGTATGGGACTAGCGGTTTACAATGAGCAGTTCTTC. Translated: CSGMGLAVYNEQFF.